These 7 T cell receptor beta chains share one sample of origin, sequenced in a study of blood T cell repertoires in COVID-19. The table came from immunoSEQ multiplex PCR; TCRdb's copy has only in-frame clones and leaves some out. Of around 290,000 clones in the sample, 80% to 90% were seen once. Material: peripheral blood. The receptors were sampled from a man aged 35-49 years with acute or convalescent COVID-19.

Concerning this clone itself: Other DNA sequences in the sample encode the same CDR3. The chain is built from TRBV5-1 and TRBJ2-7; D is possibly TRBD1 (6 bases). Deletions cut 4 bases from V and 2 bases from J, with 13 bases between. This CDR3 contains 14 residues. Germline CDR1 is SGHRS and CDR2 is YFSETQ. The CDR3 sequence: CASSLGQGPYEQYF. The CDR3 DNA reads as TGCGCCAGCAGCCTCGGCCAGGGGCCCTACGAGCAGTACTTC.

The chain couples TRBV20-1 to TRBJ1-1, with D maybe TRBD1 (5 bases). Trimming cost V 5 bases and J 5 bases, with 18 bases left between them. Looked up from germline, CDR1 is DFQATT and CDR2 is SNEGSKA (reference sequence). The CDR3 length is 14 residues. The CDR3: CSARGTGLGTEAFF. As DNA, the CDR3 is TGCAGTGCTCGTGGGACTGGATTGGGGACTGAAGCTTTCTTT.

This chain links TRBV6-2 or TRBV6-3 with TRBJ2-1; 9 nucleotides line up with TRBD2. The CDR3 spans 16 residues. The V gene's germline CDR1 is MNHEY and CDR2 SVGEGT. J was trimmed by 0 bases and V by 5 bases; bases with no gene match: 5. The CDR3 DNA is TGTGCCAGCAGTGTTCTAGCGGGGAGCTCCTACAATGAGCAGTTCTTC. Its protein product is CASSVLAGSSYNEQFF.

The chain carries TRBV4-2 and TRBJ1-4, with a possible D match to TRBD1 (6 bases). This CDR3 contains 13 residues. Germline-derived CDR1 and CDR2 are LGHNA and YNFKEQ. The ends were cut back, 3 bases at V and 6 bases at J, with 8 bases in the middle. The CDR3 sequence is CASSQAGDEKLFF. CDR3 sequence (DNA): TGTGCCAGCAGCCAGGCAGGGGATGAAAAACTGTTTTTT.

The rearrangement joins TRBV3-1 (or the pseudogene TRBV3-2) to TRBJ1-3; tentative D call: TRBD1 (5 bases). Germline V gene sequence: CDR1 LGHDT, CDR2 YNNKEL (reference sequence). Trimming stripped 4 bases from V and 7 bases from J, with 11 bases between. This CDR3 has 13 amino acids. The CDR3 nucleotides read TGTGCCAGCAGCCGACGGGGGGACAACACCATATATTTT. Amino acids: CASSRRGDNTIYF.

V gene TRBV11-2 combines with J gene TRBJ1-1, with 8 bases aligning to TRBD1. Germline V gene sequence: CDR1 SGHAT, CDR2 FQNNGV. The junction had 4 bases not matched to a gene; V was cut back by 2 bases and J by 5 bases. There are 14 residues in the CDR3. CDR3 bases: TGTGCCAGCAGCTTAAACAGGGGGGTGACTGAAGCTTTCTTT. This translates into CASSLNRGVTEAFF.

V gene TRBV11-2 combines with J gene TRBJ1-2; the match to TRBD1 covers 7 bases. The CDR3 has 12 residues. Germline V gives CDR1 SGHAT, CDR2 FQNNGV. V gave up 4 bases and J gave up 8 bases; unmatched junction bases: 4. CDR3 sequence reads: CASSSTGRGYTF. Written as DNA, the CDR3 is TGTGCCAGCAGCTCGACAGGGAGAGGCTACACCTTC. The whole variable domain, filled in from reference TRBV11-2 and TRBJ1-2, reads EAGVAQSPRYKIIEKRQSVAFWCNPISGHATLYWYQQILGQGPKLLIQFQNNGVVDDSQLPKDRFSAERLKGVDSTLKIQPAKLEDSAVYLCASSSTGRGYTFGSGTRLTVV.